Reported below is one TCR beta chain. The target antigen is unknown. A clone one base away is much larger, so this may be a read error. The data stem from a study of blood T cells in healthy people across ages. A second PCR of 7 to 11 cycles used a sample-barcoded 5' primer and a J-beta primer mix. One entry per CDR3 protein results from TCRdb running MiXCR on the 5' RACE reads. This sample has some 1,800,000 distinct CDR3 sequences; about 39% occur once, and the top ten carry under 30%. Trimming pared 4 bases from V and 6 bases from J, leaving 5 bases between. This CDR3 region has 11 residues. Germline V lookup: CDR1 ENHRY, CDR2 SYGVKD. Notes on the study in general: Estimated diversity across one million T cells was deemed an underestimate.

The authors drew around 11 milliliters of peripheral blood from each donor. The rearrangement links TRBV10-3 to TRBJ2-3; possibly TRBD2 for D (5 bases). This receptor was obtained from a human donor in good health. The specimen was blood. CDR3 DNA: TGTGCCATCAGTGCGGGGGATACGCAGTATTTT. Protein sequence: CAISAGDTQYF.